These 32 T cell receptor beta chains came from one sample sequenced in a study of OX40 agonist ivuxolimab in advanced cancers. Repertoires were generated with immunoSEQ multiplex PCR, while TCRdb's copy carries only in-frame clones and drops some. The table lists 12,000 or so clones, approximately 80% of them singletons. The material sequenced was CD4+ or CD8+ T cells sorted from blood, taken in a trial of the OX40 agonist ivuxolimab. These receptors were taken from an adult with an advanced solid tumor such as melanoma, head and neck, liver or kidney cancer.

The chain links TRBV18 to TRBJ1-5; TRBD1 agrees at 9 bases. The length of the CDR3 is 16 residues. Losses at the gene ends were 2 bases for V and 1 base for J; bases not matched to a gene: 3. The germline CDR1 and CDR2 sequences are KGHSH and LQKENI. CDR3 sequence reads: CASSPTGTGSNQPQHF. The DNA for the CDR3 is TGTGCCAGCTCACCAACCGGGACAGGGAGCAATCAGCCCCAGCATTTT.

The J gene is TRBJ2-1, the V gene TRBV7-7, with TRBD2 matching 7 bases. V shed 3 bases and J 4 bases; nucleotides not matched to a gene: 6. The germline gives CDR1 SSHAT, CDR2 FNYEAQ (reference sequence). CDR3 length: 15 residues. This chain's CDR3 is CASSLSGAPYNEQFF. For the CDR3, the DNA is TGTGCCAGCAGCTTGAGCGGGGCGCCTTACAATGAGCAGTTCTTC. The full variable domain, with the rest looked up from reference TRBV7-7 and TRBJ2-1, is GAGVSQSPRYKVTKRGQDVTLRCDPISSHATLYWYQQALGQGPEFLTYFNYEAQPDKSGLPSDRFSAERPEGSISTLTIQRTEQRDSAMYRCASSLSGAPYNEQFFGPGTRLTVL.

V usage is TRBV6-5 and J usage is TRBJ1-5, with 7 nucleotides matching TRBD1. The CDR3 loop spans 15 amino acids. V lost 5 bases, J lost 4 bases, and 8 bases stayed unmatched. Germline assignment: CDR1 MNHEY and CDR2 SVGAGI. The CDR3 DNA is TGTGCCAGCAGTATTCAGGGGGATGAGAATCAGCCCCAGCATTTT. It codes for CASSIQGDENQPQHF.

This chain uses TRBV6-1 with TRBJ2-5; no reliable D call. Germline CDR1 and CDR2: MNHNS and SASEGT. The V end lost 6 bases, the J end lost 4 bases, and 15 bases lay between the germline ends. This CDR3 spans 14 amino acids. The CDR3 protein is CASRPPIRRETQYF. The CDR3 DNA reads TGTGCCAGCAGGCCCCCCATCAGGAGAGAGACCCAGTACTTC.

The chain carries TRBV27 and TRBJ2-5; 8 nucleotides align to TRBD1. After removal of 3 bases from V and 1 base from J, the junction contained 4 bases not matched to a gene. This CDR3 has 15 residues. The V gene's germline CDR1 is MNHEY and CDR2 SMNVEV (reference sequence). The CDR3 here is CASSLGTGAQETQYF. The CDR3 nucleotides are TGTGCCAGCAGTTTGGGGACAGGAGCCCAAGAGACCCAGTACTTC.

For this clone: One end of the junction varies from germline; a read error may be responsible. The chain is built from TRBV5-1 and TRBJ2-7, with unresolved D. CDR1 SGHRS and CDR2 YFSETQ come from the germline V gene. The CDR3 is 15 residues long. CDR3 residues: CASSLAQPNPYEQYF. The CDR3 DNA reads as TGTGCCAGCAGCTTGGCCCAGCCTAACCCCTACGAGCAGTACTTC. Full variable domain (remainder filled in from reference TRBV5-1 and TRBJ2-7): KAGVTQTPRYLIKTRGQQVTLSCSPISGHRSVSWYQQTPGQGLQFLFEYFSETQRNKGNFPGRFSGRQFSNSRSEMNVSTLELGDSALYLCASSLAQPNPYEQYFGPGTRLTVT.

This chain links TRBV11-2 with TRBJ2-1; D is unresolved. V lost 3 bases, J lost 4 bases, and 7 bases lay in between. CDR3 size: 13 residues. Germline V lookup: CDR1 SGHAT, CDR2 FQNNGV. The CDR3 DNA follows: TGTGCCAGCAGCTTTACCCAATACAATGAGCAGTTCTTC. Translated, it gives CASSFTQYNEQFF. The complete variable domain, with remaining parts taken from reference TRBV11-2 and TRBJ2-1, reads EAGVAQSPRYKIIEKRQSVAFWCNPISGHATLYWYQQILGQGPKLLIQFQNNGVVDDSQLPKDRFSAERLKGVDSTLKIQPAKLEDSAVYLCASSFTQYNEQFFGPGTRLTVL.

CDR3 sequence (DNA): TGTGCCAGCCGTTTTTACAGGCGAGGGACTGAAGCTTTCTTT. Translated: CASRFYRRGTEAFF. The chain has TRBV6-5 and TRBJ1-1, with D possibly being TRBD1 (5 bases). The V gene lost 8 bases and the J gene lost 5 bases, with 18 bases spanning the gap. Germline lookup yields CDR1 MNHEY and CDR2 SVGAGI. The CDR3 is 14 amino acids.

This CDR3 reads CATREGQEETQYF. The CDR3 DNA follows: TGTGCCACACGGGAGGGGCAGGAAGAGACCCAGTACTTC. This chain links TRBV2 with TRBJ2-5; 8 bases match TRBD2. Germline CDR1 is SNHLY and CDR2 is FYNNEI. The CDR3 is 13 amino acids. The V segment lost 10 bases and the J segment 3 bases; nucleotides outside the gene matches: 7.

V gene TRBV4-3 combines with J gene TRBJ1-4; D remains ambiguous. The germline V gene encodes CDR1 LGHNA and CDR2 YSLEER. Trimming took off 0 bases at V and 8 bases at J, with 22 bases between the two ends. CDR3 length: 18 residues. The CDR3 loop is CASSQDDAPARILEKLFF. In nucleotides, the CDR3 is TGCGCCAGCAGCCAAGATGATGCTCCAGCCCGGATATTGGAAAAACTGTTTTTT.

In DNA form, the CDR3 reads TGCGCCAGCAGCCGCTTGGATACGCAGTATTTT. It codes for CASSRLDTQYF. The chain has TRBV4-1 and TRBJ2-3; D remains ambiguous. The CDR3 sequence is 11 residues long. The V and J ends lost 4 bases and 6 bases respectively, with 5 bases between them. Germline V gives CDR1 MGHRA, CDR2 YSYEKL.

This chain joins TRBV5-5 and TRBJ2-7; D gene uncertain. Germline-derived CDR1 and CDR2 are SGHKS and YYEKEE (reference sequence). There are 14 residues in the CDR3. V lost 1 base to trimming and J lost 3 bases, with 11 bases between them. This chain's CDR3 is CASSLWLPVYEQYF. CDR3 nucleotides: TGTGCCAGCAGCTTGTGGCTTCCGGTCTACGAGCAGTACTTC.

This clone was detected only once. CDR3: CASSNLDLTITEAFF. For the CDR3, the DNA is TGTGCCAGCAGCAACCTGGACTTAACTATCACTGAAGCTTTCTTT. The chain recombines TRBV7-9 with TRBJ1-1, with no clear D. The CDR3 spans 15 residues. CDR1 SEHNR and CDR2 FQNEAQ come from the germline V gene (reference sequence). V was cut by 5 bases and J by 4 bases, with 17 bases left in between.

The V gene is TRBV7-9, the J gene TRBJ1-1; 7 bases map to TRBD1. Trimming took 5 bases from V and 0 from J; bases not matched to a gene: 12. This CDR3 has 17 residues. Germline V gives CDR1 SEHNR, CDR2 FQNEAQ (reference sequence). Here the CDR3 DNA reads TGTGCCAGCAGCCCCTCAGGGGGGGGGACCTTGAACACTGAAGCTTTCTTT. This sequence encodes CASSPSGGGTLNTEAFF.

The V call is TRBV7-8, the J call TRBJ1-2; D ambiguous. The V gene lost 2 bases and the J gene lost 2 bases, with 6 bases spanning the gap. The CDR3 is 13 residues long. Germline CDR1 SGHVS, CDR2 FQNEAQ. This CDR3 is CASSLRENYGYTF. The CDR3 nucleotides read TGTGCCAGCAGCTTAAGGGAGAACTATGGCTACACCTTC.

The gene calls are TRBV28 and TRBJ1-1; TRBD1 is a possible D gene (5 bases). The CDR3 spans 12 residues. Trimming left V 6 bases short and J 11 bases short, with 16 bases between. Germline-derived CDR1 and CDR2 are MDHEN and SYDVKM. As DNA, the CDR3 is TGTGCCAGCAGGGGCGAGTGGGGGGTGGCTTTCTTT. This sequence encodes CASRGEWGVAFF.

V is TRBV11-1 and J is TRBJ2-1; the match to TRBD2 covers 14 bases. CDR1 is SGHAT, CDR2 FQDESV, per germline (reference sequence). The trim removed 3 bases at V and 4 bases at J, leaving 5 bases unmatched. This CDR3 has 17 amino acids. The CDR3 loop reads CASSFRLAGGPYNEQFF. The CDR3 nucleotides are TGTGCCAGCAGCTTCCGACTAGCGGGAGGGCCATACAATGAGCAGTTCTTC.

CDR3 loop: CASSSPGEGSHGYTF. In DNA form, the CDR3 reads TGTGCCAGCAGCTCCCCGGGGGAGGGGTCCCATGGCTACACCTTC. The genes are TRBV7-2 and TRBJ1-2, with a tentative D call TRBD1 (5 bases). Trimming stripped 4 bases from V and 6 bases from J, with 18 bases between. The CDR3 loop spans 15 amino acids. CDR1 SGHTA and CDR2 FQGNSA come from the germline V gene.

The rearrangement joins TRBV5-4 to TRBJ1-2, with 8 bases that match TRBD1. This CDR3 is built from 14 residues. The junction had 4 bases not matched to a gene; V was cut back by 0 bases and J by 6 bases. The germline CDR1 and CDR2 sequences are SGHNT and YYREEE (reference sequence). The CDR3 region is CASSLGTGMDGYTF. DNA of the CDR3: TGTGCCAGCAGCTTGGGGACAGGGATGGATGGCTACACCTTC.

This clone was found a few times. In DNA, the CDR3 is TGTGCCAGCAGTTTAATTGCCAGAGATACGCAGTATTTT. It translates to CASSLIARDTQYF. The chain couples TRBV28 to TRBJ2-3, with unresolved D. V was trimmed by 2 bases and J by 5 bases, leaving 8 bases between them. The germline V gene encodes CDR1 MDHEN and CDR2 SYDVKM. This CDR3 spans 13 amino acids.

The CDR3 coding sequence is TGTGCCAGCAGCCTCTTAGGGGGGGACAATGAGCAGTTCTTC. Its protein product is CASSLLGGDNEQFF. The rearrangement links TRBV7-9 to TRBJ2-1; tentative D call: TRBD2 (7 bases). There are 14 residues in the CDR3. Trimming removed 5 bases at V and 5 bases at J, with 13 bases between. CDR1 is SEHNR, CDR2 FQNEAQ, per germline (reference sequence).

V usage is TRBV25-1 and J usage is TRBJ2-7; the match to TRBD1 covers 8 bases. Per germline, CDR1 MGHDK and CDR2 SYGVNS. The CDR3 is 15 residues long. Trimming at V came to 3 bases and at J to 4 bases, leaving 8 bases not matched to a gene. The CDR3 region is CASSDRTGYGYEQYF. As DNA, the CDR3 is TGTGCCAGCAGTGATAGGACAGGGTATGGTTACGAGCAGTACTTC.

This clone occurred a few times. This sequence joins TRBV27 and TRBJ2-5; 7 nucleotides match TRBD2. CDR1 MNHEY and CDR2 SMNVEV come from the germline V gene (reference sequence). V trimming: 7 bases; J trimming: 0 bases; junction bases outside the gene matches: 8. The CDR3 is 15 residues long. In nucleotides, the CDR3 is TGTGCCAGCAAGCCGACTAGCCTGTACCAAGAGACCCAGTACTTC. Protein: CASKPTSLYQETQYF.

The genes are TRBV28 and TRBJ1-2; maybe TRBD1 (6 bases). Germline V lookup: CDR1 MDHEN, CDR2 SYDVKM. The length of the CDR3 is 13 residues. V was clipped by 9 bases and J by 5 bases, with 16 bases between them. CDR3 sequence (DNA): TGTGCCAGTGGGGGGGCAGGGGCGTATGGCTACACCTTC. This translates into CASGGAGAYGYTF.

The count of this clone is one. The chain combines TRBV10-3 with TRBJ2-7; D is unresolved. Per germline, CDR1 ENHRY and CDR2 SYGVKD. This CDR3 contains 12 residues. Trimming pared 0 bases from V and 6 bases from J, leaving 6 bases between. The CDR3 sequence is CAISESSSEQYF. DNA for the CDR3: TGTGCCATCAGTGAGTCCTCTAGCGAGCAGTACTTC.

This chain connects TRBV29-1 to TRBJ2-1, with a possible D match to TRBD2 (8 bases). Deletions cut 6 bases from V and 4 bases from J, with 13 bases between. This CDR3 spans 13 amino acids. Germline V gene lookup returns CDR1 SQVTM and CDR2 ANQGSEA. In DNA, the CDR3 is TGCAGCGTCGGGAGGGGGCGTTACAATGAGCAGTTCTTC. Its protein product is CSVGRGRYNEQFF.

This chain's CDR3 is CASSEGAGESDTQYF. DNA for the CDR3: TGTGCCAGCAGTGAAGGTGCGGGGGAATCAGATACGCAGTATTTT. This chain joins TRBV2 and TRBJ2-3; 7 bases map to TRBD2. V dropped 1 base and J dropped 4; count of bases not matched to a gene: 5. There are 15 residues in the CDR3. CDR1 and CDR2 from the germline V gene are SNHLY and FYNNEI.

The chain joins TRBV19 to TRBJ2-2, with D hard to call. CDR3 length: 13 residues. The germline V gene has CDR1 LNHDA and CDR2 SQIVND (reference sequence). V shed 7 bases and J shed 5 bases, with 11 bases lying between them. DNA for the CDR3: TGTGCCAGTACTGCATGGGTTACCGGGGAGCTGTTTTTT. It codes for CASTAWVTGELFF.

This chain connects TRBV7-9 to TRBJ2-7; possibly TRBD2 for D (5 bases). Germline V gene lookup returns CDR1 SEHNR and CDR2 FQNEAQ (reference sequence). This CDR3 has 12 residues. V gave up 7 bases and J gave up 2 bases, with 9 bases separating them. The CDR3 is CASTGSAYEQYF. The CDR3 DNA follows: TGTGCCAGCACGGGGTCCGCCTACGAGCAGTACTTC.

CDR3 coding DNA: TGTGCCTGGAGTGTACGGGAGGACTACAATGAGCAGTTCTTC. Translated: CAWSVREDYNEQFF. The rearrangement links TRBV30 to TRBJ2-1; 7 bases are shared with TRBD2. This CDR3 has 14 residues. Germline CDR1 is GTSNPN and CDR2 is SVGIG (reference sequence). V shed 0 bases, J shed 3 bases, and the junction held 2 bases outside the gene matches.

The rearrangement joins TRBV19 to TRBJ2-7; D uncertain. This CDR3 has 12 residues. The V and J ends lost 4 bases and 5 bases respectively, with 9 bases between them. The germline gives CDR1 LNHDA, CDR2 SQIVND (reference sequence). The CDR3 region has the DNA TGTGCCAGTAGTACCGGACGAGACGAGCAGTACTTC. As protein: CASSTGRDEQYF.

This clone was observed a single time. V usage is TRBV6-6 and J usage is TRBJ1-2, with D unclear. Looked up from germline, CDR1 is MNHNY and CDR2 is SVGAGI (reference sequence). The CDR3 consists of 13 residues. The V end was cut by 7 bases, the J end by 3 bases, with 12 bases between. The CDR3 here is CASKEWLDYGYTF. CDR3 bases: TGTGCCAGCAAAGAATGGCTGGACTATGGCTACACCTTC.